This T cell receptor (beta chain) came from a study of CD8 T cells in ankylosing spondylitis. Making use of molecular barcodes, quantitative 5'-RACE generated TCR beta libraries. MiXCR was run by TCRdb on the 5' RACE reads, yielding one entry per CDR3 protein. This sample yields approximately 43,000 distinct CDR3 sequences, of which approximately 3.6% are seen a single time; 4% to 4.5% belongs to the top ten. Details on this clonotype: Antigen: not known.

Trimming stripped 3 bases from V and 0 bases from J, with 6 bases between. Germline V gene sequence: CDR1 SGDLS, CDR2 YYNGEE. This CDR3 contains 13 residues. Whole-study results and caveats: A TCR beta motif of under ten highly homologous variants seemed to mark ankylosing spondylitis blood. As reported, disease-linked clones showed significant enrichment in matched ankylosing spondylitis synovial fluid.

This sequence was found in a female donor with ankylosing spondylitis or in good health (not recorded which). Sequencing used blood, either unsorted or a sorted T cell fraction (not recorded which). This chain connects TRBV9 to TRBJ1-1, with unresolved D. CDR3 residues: CASSAQLNTEAFF. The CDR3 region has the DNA TGTGCCAGCAGCGCCCAGCTGAACACTGAAGCTTTCTTT.